Listed here are 29 T cell receptor beta chains from one sample, sequenced in a study of identical twins. In TCRdb, the 5' RACE reads were re-called with MiXCR into one record per CDR3 protein. The sample gives some 560,000 distinct CDR3 sequences, more than 9% of which show up once; under 3.5% is in the top ten. These records were also assigned to another study, of yellow fever vaccine responses in identical twins.

Sequencing was done on a sample of PBMCs. Receptors were obtained from a woman in her late teens or twenties in good health.

This clonotype was seen many times. This chain uses TRBV29-1 with TRBJ1-1; D is possibly TRBD1 (5 bases). The V gene's germline CDR1 is SQVTM and CDR2 ANQGSEA. V shed 1 base and J shed 1 base, with 28 bases lying between them. The CDR3 contains 20 residues. CDR3 protein: CSVEGRPTARDIEANTEAFF. CDR3 DNA: TGCAGCGTTGAAGGACGCCCGACAGCCCGAGATATTGAAGCGAACACTGAAGCTTTCTTT.

This chain uses TRBV11-2 with TRBJ1-1, with unresolved D. Trimming took 0 bases from V and 4 from J, leaving 12 bases between them. Per the germline V gene, CDR1 is SGHAT and CDR2 is FQNNGV. CDR3 length: 15 amino acids. The CDR3 protein is CASSLDLAVTTEAFF. The CDR3 nucleotides are TGTGCCAGCAGCTTAGATCTAGCGGTGACCACTGAAGCTTTCTTT. Drawing the rest from reference TRBV11-2 and TRBJ1-1, the complete variable domain is EAGVAQSPRYKIIEKRQSVAFWCNPISGHATLYWYQQILGQGPKLLIQFQNNGVVDDSQLPKDRFSAERLKGVDSTLKIQPAKLEDSAVYLCASSLDLAVTTEAFFGQGTRLTVV.

This clonotype has a count of ten or more. The chain joins TRBV30 to TRBJ2-7; 11 positions match TRBD1. CDR1 and CDR2 (germline): GTSNPN, SVGIG (reference sequence). The CDR3 runs to 15 residues. Germline trimming cut 3 bases from V and 7 bases from J; bases unmatched to any gene: 11. The CDR3 nucleotides read TGTGCCTGGAGCCTTCTTCCGGGACAGGGGGGGGAGCAGTACTTC. Protein product: CAWSLLPGQGGEQYF. Variable domain in full (rest from reference TRBV30 and TRBJ2-7): SQTIHQWPATLVQPVGSPLSLECTVEGTSNPNLYWYRQAAGRGLQLLFYSVGIGQISSEVPQNLSASRPQDRQFILSSKKLLLSDSGFYLCAWSLLPGQGGEQYFGPGTRLTVT.

About this clonotype: A much bigger clone sits one base away, suggesting this may be a read error. The gene calls are TRBV20-1 and TRBJ2-4; D possibly uses TRBD1 or TRBD2 (5 bases each). The CDR3 is made up of 16 amino acids. Germline V CDR1 and CDR2: DFQATT, SNEGSKA (reference sequence). CDR3 in amino acids: CRARVGTILAKNIQYF. CDR3 bases: TGCAGAGCTAGAGTAGGGACGATCCTGGCCAAAAACATTCAGTACTTC.

This clonotype was counted many times. The chain is built from TRBV20-1 and TRBJ2-1, with 7 nucleotides matching TRBD2. V was clipped by 8 bases and J by 7 bases; unmatched bases: 11. In germline, CDR1 is DFQATT, CDR2 SNEGSKA (reference sequence). This CDR3 has 13 amino acids. The CDR3 DNA follows: TGCAGTTCGTGGCGGGAGCATAGGAATGAGCAGTTCTTC. Its protein product is CSSWREHRNEQFF.

This clonotype appeared a few times. A read error may account for a junction end that differs from germline. This chain uses TRBV2 with TRBJ2-7; TRBD1 aligns across 11 bases. The CDR3 is 13 amino acids. Germline V gives CDR1 SNHLY, CDR2 FYNNEI. The CDR3 sequence: CASSDGTGGKLDF. The CDR3 nucleotides read TGTGCCAGCAGTGATGGGACAGGGGGGAAATTGGACTTC. Supplemented by reference TRBV2 and TRBJ2-7, the full variable domain reads EPEVTQTPSHQVTQMGQEVILRCVPISNHLYFYWYRQILGQKVEFLVSFYNNEISEKSEIFDDQFSVERPDGSNFTLKIRSTKLEDSAMYFCASSDGTGGKLDFGPGTRLTVT.

Ten or more counts support this clonotype. The genes are TRBV9 and TRBJ2-5, with D uncertain. Trimming cost V 0 bases and J 3 bases, with 12 bases left between them. CDR1 and CDR2 from the germline V gene are SGDLS and YYNGEE. The CDR3 has 15 residues. The CDR3 DNA reads as TGTGCCAGCAGCGTAGTAGGTGGGAACGAAGAGACCCAGTACTTC. Translated, it gives CASSVVGGNEETQYF.

The gene calls are TRBV7-2 and TRBJ2-1; D possibly corresponds to TRBD2 (7 bases). The CDR3 extends over 16 amino acids. V was shortened by 4 bases and J by 4 bases, with 17 bases between the two germline ends. Germline V lookup: CDR1 SGHTA, CDR2 FQGNSA. The CDR3 protein is CASSSAPGGGYNEQFF. The CDR3 coding sequence is TGTGCCAGCAGCTCCGCCCCGGGGGGCGGATACAATGAGCAGTTCTTC.

The sample holds a few counts of this clonotype. The germline gene is not matched at one end of the junction; a read error may be the cause. The CDR3 sequence is CASSDSGSRTGELFF. As DNA, the CDR3 is TGTGCTAGCAGCGATAGCGGGAGTCGAACCGGGGAGCTGTTTTTT. This rearrangement joins TRBV7-7 to TRBJ2-2; TRBD2 aligns across 9 bases. This CDR3 is 15 amino acids long. Germline lookup yields CDR1 SSHAT and CDR2 FNYEAQ (reference sequence).

This clonotype was recorded at least ten times. The gene calls are TRBV24-1 and TRBJ2-1, with TRBD1 matching over 9 bases. This CDR3 is built from 17 residues. CDR1 KGHDR and CDR2 SFDVKD come from the germline V gene. Unmatched junction bases numbered 9, after V lost 4 bases and J lost 3 bases. CDR3 in amino acids: CATSDPGQGGHYNEQFF. The CDR3 DNA reads TGTGCCACCAGTGACCCGGGACAGGGTGGCCACTACAATGAGCAGTTCTTC.

This clonotype was counted at least ten times. This chain uses TRBV3-1 with TRBJ2-3; the match to TRBD2 covers 7 bases. The CDR3 has 14 residues. V was clipped by 1 base and J by 8 bases; unmatched bases: 6. Germline lookup yields CDR1 LGHDT and CDR2 YNNKEL (reference sequence). CDR3 amino acids: CASSQGPPGGTQYF. The CDR3 bases are TGTGCCAGCAGCCAAGGCCCCCCGGGAGGTACGCAGTATTTT.

This clonotype has a count of ten or more. J is TRBJ2-5 and V is TRBV12-3 or TRBV12-4, with D uncertain. This CDR3 has 14 amino acids. Deletions cut 5 bases from V and 5 bases from J, with 15 bases between. CDR3 in amino acids: CASSPDAAMETQYF. The CDR3 DNA reads TGTGCCAGCAGTCCCGATGCGGCTATGGAGACCCAGTACTTC.

The chain carries TRBV29-1 and TRBJ2-2, with 9 bases identical to TRBD1. Germline V lookup: CDR1 SQVTM, CDR2 ANQGSEA. The V segment lost 4 bases and the J segment 4 bases; nucleotides outside the gene matches: 16. The length of the CDR3 is 18 residues. This chain's CDR3 is CSVVRDRANGEGTGELFF. DNA of the CDR3: TGCAGCGTTGTACGGGACAGGGCGAATGGCGAAGGCACCGGGGAGCTGTTTTTT.

The V call is TRBV12-3 or TRBV12-4, the J call TRBJ2-1; tentative D call: TRBD2 (6 bases). Trimming took off 5 bases at V and 9 bases at J, with 17 bases between the two ends. This CDR3 has 14 residues. Here the CDR3 DNA reads TGTGCCAGCAGTCCCTTGGGGGGAGTTGGTGAGCAGTTCTTC. Protein product: CASSPLGGVGEQFF.

This clonotype came up many times. Here the CDR3 reads CASSFRTSGSYVETQYF. CDR3 DNA: TGTGCCAGCAGTTTCCGGACTAGCGGGTCGTACGTGGAGACCCAGTACTTC. This sequence joins TRBV12-3 or TRBV12-4 and TRBJ2-5, with TRBD2 matching over 11 bases. CDR3 length equals 17 residues. J lost 5 bases, V lost 3 bases, and 11 bases had no gene match.

This sequence joins TRBV12-3 or TRBV12-4 and TRBJ1-1; D is undetermined. The length of the CDR3 is 14 residues. Between the trimmed V and J ends, which lost 5 bases and 4 bases, there was a span of 14 bases. CDR3 residues: CASSDSGGGTEAFF. The CDR3 coding sequence is TGTGCCAGCAGTGATTCTGGAGGCGGCACTGAAGCTTTCTTT.

There are a few counts of this clonotype. The chain links TRBV18 to TRBJ2-1; D is unclear. The V end was cut by 2 bases, the J end by 8 bases, with 7 bases between. The CDR3 covers 12 residues. The germline V gene encodes CDR1 KGHSH and CDR2 LQKENI. The CDR3 is CASSPSSYEQFF. In DNA form, the CDR3 reads TGTGCCAGCTCACCAAGTAGCTATGAGCAGTTCTTC.

This clonotype has ten or more counts. The chain combines TRBV19 with TRBJ2-2; 13 nucleotides agree with TRBD2. Losses at the gene ends were 5 bases for V and 4 bases for J; bases not matched to a gene: 10. The CDR3 sequence is 18 residues long. Germline V gives CDR1 LNHDA, CDR2 SQIVND (reference sequence). The CDR3 DNA reads as TGTGCCAGTAGTCCCCGGACTAGCGGGAGAAGGGGCACCGGGGAGCTGTTTTTT. Residues: CASSPRTSGRRGTGELFF.

CDR3 nucleotides: TGCGCCAGCAGCTTGGACGCGGGGGGTGCCAAAAACATTCAGTACTTC. It encodes CASSLDAGGAKNIQYF. V and J are TRBV5-1 and TRBJ2-4, with TRBD2 matching over 8 bases. The CDR3 consists of 16 residues. After removal of 0 bases from V and 1 base from J, the junction contained 3 bases not matched to a gene. Per the germline V gene, CDR1 is SGHRS and CDR2 is YFSETQ. Full variable domain (outside the CDR3, taken from reference TRBV5-1 and TRBJ2-4): KAGVTQTPRYLIKTRGQQVTLSCSPISGHRSVSWYQQTPGQGLQFLFEYFSETQRNKGNFPGRFSGRQFSNSRSEMNVSTLELGDSALYLCASSLDAGGAKNIQYFGAGTRLSVL.

This clonotype has a handful of counts. The chain uses TRBV3-1 and TRBJ2-3; D unclear. Per germline, CDR1 LGHDT and CDR2 YNNKEL (reference sequence). The length of the CDR3 is 14 residues. Trimming removed 1 base at V and 4 bases at J, with 9 bases between. As DNA, the CDR3 is TGTGCCAGCAGCCAAGGCGCAGTACCAGATACGCAGTATTTT. Residues: CASSQGAVPDTQYF.

In this sample, this clonotype turned up many times. This chain uses TRBV5-1 with TRBJ2-1; TRBD1 aligns across 9 bases. The junction had 10 bases not matched to a gene; V was cut back by 0 bases and J by 9 bases. This CDR3 spans 16 amino acids. Germline lookup yields CDR1 SGHRS and CDR2 YFSETQ. The CDR3 nucleotides are TGCGCCAGCAGCTTGGGGCCAGGACAGGGGAAAGGTGAGCAGTTCTTC. It translates to CASSLGPGQGKGEQFF.

This clonotype came up many times. CDR3 DNA sequence: TGTGCCATCATCGACGGACAGGGGGCAGCTGGCTACACCTTC. It translates to CAIIDGQGAAGYTF. The rearrangement uses TRBV10-3 and TRBJ1-2; 11 bases are shared with TRBD1. The CDR3 sequence is 14 residues long. Germline assignment: CDR1 ENHRY and CDR2 SYGVKD. J lost 7 bases, V lost 7 bases, and 8 bases had no gene match.

This clonotype was seen only a few times. The DNA for the CDR3 is TGCGCCAGCAGCGAGTATCGAGGGAGGGCGTTGTACGAGCAGTACTTC. This translates into CASSEYRGRALYEQYF. V usage is TRBV5-1 and J usage is TRBJ2-7, with 7 bases identical to TRBD2. The CDR3 covers 16 residues. The junction had 14 bases not matched to a gene; V was cut back by 4 bases and J by 4 bases. Germline lookup yields CDR1 SGHRS and CDR2 YFSETQ.

The genes are TRBV7-9 and TRBJ2-5, with a weak D call TRBD2 (6 bases). Between the trimmed V and J ends, which lost 5 bases and 4 bases, there was a span of 11 bases. The CDR3 covers 13 residues. Per the germline V gene, CDR1 is SEHNR and CDR2 is FQNEAQ (reference sequence). The CDR3 bases are TGTGCCAGCAGCCAGCCGGGACTAGAGACCCAGTACTTC. It translates to CASSQPGLETQYF.

The chain combines TRBV30 with TRBJ1-4, with D perhaps matching TRBD1 (5 bases). This CDR3 has 14 residues. Looked up from germline, CDR1 is GTSNPN and CDR2 is SVGIG (reference sequence). Trimming pared 4 bases from V and 7 bases from J, leaving 16 bases between. The CDR3 is CAWKGGRVGEKLFF. CDR3 bases: TGTGCCTGGAAAGGAGGCAGGGTTGGTGAAAAACTGTTTTTT.

The table lists this clonotype with a few counts. The chain employs TRBV3-1 and TRBJ1-5, with D hard to call. V was shortened by 0 bases and J by 6 bases, with 6 bases between the two germline ends. CDR1 is LGHDT and CDR2 is YNNKEL in the germline V gene (reference sequence). This CDR3 contains 13 residues. The CDR3: CASSQDGGQPQHF. CDR3 in DNA: TGTGCCAGCAGCCAAGATGGCGGTCAGCCCCAGCATTTT.

This clonotype was observed a handful of times. V is TRBV19 and J is TRBJ2-1; D is perhaps TRBD2 (6 bases). Trimming cost V 0 bases and J 9 bases, with 12 bases left between them. Looked up from germline, CDR1 is LNHDA and CDR2 is SQIVND (reference sequence). The CDR3 has 14 amino acids. CDR3 in DNA: TGTGCCAGTAGTATAGAGGGGGGACCCTTTGAGCAGTTCTTC. Amino acid sequence: CASSIEGGPFEQFF.

The table lists this clonotype with a few counts. CDR3 protein: CASSSSPTGYNEQFF. DNA of the CDR3: TGTGCCAGCAGTTCCTCACCAACGGGCTACAATGAGCAGTTCTTC. The chain is built from TRBV28 and TRBJ2-1; D is unresolved. V was pared by 4 bases and J by 3 bases, with 13 bases between. The CDR3 spans 15 residues. In germline, CDR1 is MDHEN, CDR2 SYDVKM.

This clonotype was seen only a few times. The chain uses TRBV5-5 and TRBJ2-5, with 9 bases matching TRBD2. CDR3 size: 16 residues. Germline V gives CDR1 SGHKS, CDR2 YYEKEE (reference sequence). Trimming at V came to 1 base and at J to 6 bases, leaving 10 bases not matched to a gene. CDR3 sequence (DNA): TGTGCCAGCAGCTTGTTAAGTACCGCGGGAGGGAAGACCCAGTACTTC. This codes for CASSLLSTAGGKTQYF. Complete variable domain (other parts from reference TRBV5-5 and TRBJ2-5): DAGVTQSPTHLIKTRGQQVTLRCSPISGHKSVSWYQQVLGQGPQFIFQYYEKEERGRGNFPDRFSARQFPNYSSELNVNALLLGDSALYLCASSLLSTAGGKTQYFGPGTRLLVL.